Sequencing of this T cell receptor (beta chain) was carried out in a study of T-cell reconstitution after alpha-beta-depleted transplantation in children. Between the trimmed V and J ends, which lost 4 bases and 7 bases, there was a span of 12 bases. CDR1 is SGHRS, CDR2 YFSETQ, per germline. The length of the CDR3 is 13 residues. As it was prepared, the TCRbeta library received unique molecular identifiers. TCRdb itself ran the PCR reads through MiXCR, one entry per CDR3 protein. The sample lists a few hundred thousand distinct CDR3 sequences; about 18% were seen once. Sequencing used PBMCs from the stem cell graft donor, obtained from the stem cell graft. V usage is TRBV5-1 and J usage is TRBJ1-5; D may be TRBD1 (5 bases). The TCR was taken from a human donor who donated a stem cell graft to a child with acute lymphoblastic leukemia. The CDR3 loop is CASSTGANQPQHF. The CDR3 DNA follows: TGCGCCAGCAGCACCGGGGCCAACCAGCCCCAGCATTTT.